One and the same sample provided the 26 T cell receptor beta chains below, sequenced in a study of OX40 agonist ivuxolimab in advanced cancers. Method: immunoSEQ multiplex PCR; TCRdb's copy keeps in-frame clones and lacks some. This sample yields some 17,000 clones, of which about 90% are seen a single time; over 25% belongs to the top ten. The sample consisted of CD4+ or CD8+ T cells sorted from blood, taken in a trial of the OX40 agonist ivuxolimab. The origin of the receptors is an adult with an advanced solid tumor such as melanoma, head and neck, liver or kidney cancer.

The rearrangement links TRBV5-1 to TRBJ1-2, with TRBD1 matching 12 bases. Per the germline V gene, CDR1 is SGHRS and CDR2 is YFSETQ. The CDR3 spans 18 residues. V lost 0 bases, J lost 6 bases, and 12 bases stayed unmatched. CDR3 residues: CASSLVINVGTGGHGYTF. Here the CDR3 DNA reads TGCGCCAGCAGCTTGGTTATCAACGTTGGGACAGGGGGCCATGGCTACACCTTC.

This chain connects TRBV15 to TRBJ1-5; 7 bases match TRBD1. The junction had 3 bases not matched to a gene; V was cut back by 0 bases and J by 4 bases. The length of the CDR3 is 15 residues. CDR1 is LNHNV, CDR2 YYDKDF, per germline (reference sequence). The CDR3 sequence: CATSRDQGGNQPQHF. CDR3 DNA sequence: TGTGCCACCAGCAGAGATCAGGGGGGGAATCAGCCCCAGCATTTT.

The CDR3: CASSRTGGYGYTF. In DNA, the CDR3 is TGTGCCAGCAGTCGGACAGGGGGCTATGGCTACACCTTC. The chain is built from TRBV6-6 and TRBJ1-2, with 10 nucleotides matching TRBD1. The CDR3 loop spans 13 amino acids. Germline V gene lookup returns CDR1 MNHNY and CDR2 SVGAGI (reference sequence). Germline trimming cut 5 bases from V and 4 bases from J; bases unmatched to any gene: 1.

This chain links TRBV9 with TRBJ1-1; D is uncertain. CDR1 SGDLS and CDR2 YYNGEE come from the germline V gene. This CDR3 has 15 amino acids. V lost 4 bases and J 0 bases, leaving 13 bases between the germline ends. The CDR3 loop is CASSPRTDLNTEAFF. CDR3 coding DNA: TGTGCCAGCAGCCCCCGGACCGATTTGAACACTGAAGCTTTCTTT.

This chain links TRBV4-2 with TRBJ1-4; the D is unclear. With 1 base removed from V and 0 bases from J, the gap between germline ends came to 9 bases. CDR1 and CDR2 (germline): LGHNA, YNFKEQ. CDR3 length equals 16 residues. DNA for the CDR3: TGTGCCAGCAGCCAAGCCCTGACGGCAACTAATGAAAAACTGTTTTTT. This translates into CASSQALTATNEKLFF.

This clone was seen just once. The chain has TRBV9 and TRBJ2-2; 10 bases map to TRBD2. CDR3 length equals 17 residues. The V segment lost 2 bases and the J segment 1 base; nucleotides outside the gene matches: 5. Germline CDR1 SGDLS, CDR2 YYNGEE. In nucleotides, the CDR3 is TGTGCCAGCAGCGTTTCTCTAGCGGGGGAGAACACCGGGGAGCTGTTTTTT. This gives the protein CASSVSLAGENTGELFF.

The rearrangement joins TRBV6-5 to TRBJ2-5; 10 bases are shared with TRBD2. The germline V gene encodes CDR1 MNHEY and CDR2 SVGAGI. The CDR3 length is 16 residues. V was clipped by 4 bases and J by 4 bases; unmatched bases: 9. CDR3 residues: CASSSLLAGVLETQYF. Here the CDR3 DNA reads TGTGCCAGCAGTTCCCTTCTAGCGGGGGTCCTAGAGACCCAGTACTTC.

V is TRBV9 and J is TRBJ2-3; 8 bases match TRBD1. Germline CDR1 reads SGDLS; CDR2 reads YYNGEE. This CDR3 has 18 residues. After removal of 2 bases from V and 0 bases from J, the junction contained 11 bases not matched to a gene. The CDR3 DNA sequence: TGTGCCAGCAGCGTGGGAGCCAGGGGGCTCACTAGCACAGATACGCAGTATTTT. Its translation is CASSVGARGLTSTDTQYF. Full variable domain (remainder filled in from reference TRBV9 and TRBJ2-3): DSGVTQTPKHLITATGQRVTLRCSPRSGDLSVYWYQQSLDQGLQFLIQYYNGEERAKGNILERFSAQQFPDLHSELNLSSLELGDSALYFCASSVGARGLTSTDTQYFGPGTRLTVL.

The rearrangement joins TRBV11-2 to TRBJ2-3; D remains unclear. Trimming took off 4 bases at V and 4 bases at J, with 9 bases between the two ends. Germline V gene sequence: CDR1 SGHAT, CDR2 FQNNGV. The CDR3 has 13 amino acids. The CDR3 coding sequence is TGTGCCAGCAGCTCGTTTGGGCCAGATACGCAGTATTTT. The encoded protein is CASSSFGPDTQYF.

The rearrangement uses TRBV27 and TRBJ2-7, with a possible D match to TRBD2 (6 bases). The CDR3 has 16 residues. The germline V and J ends were trimmed by 5 bases and 3 bases, with 20 bases remaining between them. Germline CDR1 is MNHEY and CDR2 is SMNVEV (reference sequence). CDR3 sequence reads: CASSVGTPPRDYEQYF. CDR3 sequence (DNA): TGTGCCAGCAGTGTAGGGACTCCACCTAGGGACTACGAGCAGTACTTC.

V is TRBV4-1 and J is TRBJ1-2, with TRBD1 as a possible D gene (6 bases). This CDR3 is 16 amino acids long. CDR1 and CDR2 (germline): MGHRA, YSYEKL. The V gene lost 3 bases and the J gene lost 0 bases, with 14 bases spanning the gap. Here the CDR3 reads CASSQTSGVANYGYTF. The CDR3 region has the DNA TGCGCCAGCAGCCAGACCTCAGGGGTGGCTAACTATGGCTACACCTTC.

This clone was seen a handful of times. CDR3 bases: TGTGCCAGCAGCTTTAGGCAGGGGGCCATTACTAATGAAAAACTGTTTTTT. It yields the protein CASSFRQGAITNEKLFF. The rearrangement uses TRBV5-6 and TRBJ1-4; the match to TRBD1 covers 8 bases. In germline, CDR1 is SGHDT, CDR2 YYEEEE. V lost 2 bases, J lost 2 bases, and 8 bases stayed unmatched. This CDR3 region has 17 residues.

The rearrangement joins TRBV9 to TRBJ1-3; D is unresolved. The V and J ends lost 0 bases and 1 base respectively, with 14 bases between them. Germline CDR1 reads SGDLS; CDR2 reads YYNGEE. The CDR3 is 17 residues long. CDR3 sequence: CASSVGWHDTSGNTIYF. Written as DNA, the CDR3 is TGTGCCAGCAGCGTAGGATGGCACGACACTTCTGGAAACACCATATATTTT.

V gene TRBV10-2 combines with J gene TRBJ2-1, with 8 bases that match TRBD2. The germline CDR1 and CDR2 sequences are WSHSY and SAAADI. Unmatched junction bases numbered 5, after V lost 6 bases and J lost 4 bases. The CDR3 is made up of 14 amino acids. The CDR3 spells CASRERGRYNEQFF. CDR3 nucleotide sequence: TGCGCCAGCAGGGAGCGGGGGAGGTACAATGAGCAGTTCTTC.

The rearrangement links TRBV6-1 to TRBJ1-4, with a possible D match to TRBD1 (5 bases). Germline V lookup: CDR1 MNHNS, CDR2 SASEGT. Trimming removed 4 bases from V and 0 bases from J, with 12 bases in between. CDR3 length: 16 residues. The CDR3 protein is CASSGGLYSTNEKLFF. CDR3 DNA: TGTGCCAGCAGTGGGGGACTGTACTCAACTAATGAAAAACTGTTTTTT.

The rearrangement links TRBV4-1 to TRBJ2-7; 7 bases fit TRBD1. The germline V gene has CDR1 MGHRA and CDR2 YSYEKL. Trimming took 3 bases from V and 3 from J; bases not matched to a gene: 5. This CDR3 contains 14 residues. CDR3 protein: CASSHQQGSYEQYF. In DNA form, the CDR3 reads TGCGCCAGCAGCCACCAACAGGGGAGCTACGAGCAGTACTTC.

This clone is a singleton in its sample. The chain recombines TRBV5-6 with TRBJ2-1, with a possible D match to TRBD2 (5 bases). Trimming removed 3 bases from V and 10 bases from J, with 11 bases in between. CDR1 SGHDT and CDR2 YYEEEE come from the germline V gene. This CDR3 is built from 12 residues. The CDR3 region has the DNA TGTGCCAGCAGCTCGTGGACTGGCGAGCAGTTCTTC. As protein: CASSSWTGEQFF.

This clone showed up just once. The V gene is TRBV27, the J gene TRBJ2-7; a possible D gene is TRBD1 (5 bases). Germline values: CDR1 MNHEY, CDR2 SMNVEV (reference sequence). The CDR3 has 13 residues. V lost 4 bases and J 1 base, leaving 8 bases between the germline ends. CDR3 nucleotide sequence: TGTGCCAGCAGTTCGACAGTATCCTACGAGCAGTACTTC. Its translation is CASSSTVSYEQYF.

This clone is termed medium-sized. This chain connects TRBV7-8 to TRBJ1-3, with unresolved D. The germline CDR1 and CDR2 sequences are SGHVS and FQNEAQ. The CDR3 spans 16 residues. Trimming took 2 bases from V and 4 from J, leaving 15 bases between them. DNA of the CDR3: TGTGCCAGCAGCTTAAATCCGCCAAACGCGGGAAACACCATATATTTT. It encodes CASSLNPPNAGNTIYF.

CDR3 DNA sequence: TGTGCCAGCAGGGGGACAGTAGGGGGCTATGGCTACACCTTC. Translated: CASRGTVGGYGYTF. V usage is TRBV25-1 and J usage is TRBJ1-2, with 7 bases lining up with TRBD1. After removal of 6 bases from V and 4 bases from J, the junction contained 8 bases not matched to a gene. CDR3 length: 14 amino acids. In germline, CDR1 is MGHDK, CDR2 SYGVNS.

In DNA form, the CDR3 reads TGTGCCAGCAGCTTTGCGGGACTAGCGGGGGAGGAGCAGTTCTTC. This translates into CASSFAGLAGEEQFF. The chain carries TRBV9 and TRBJ2-1; the match to TRBD2 covers 14 bases. V lost 4 bases and J lost 10; bases outside the gene matches: 7. The germline V gene encodes CDR1 SGDLS and CDR2 YYNGEE. The CDR3 totals 15 residues.

The chain recombines TRBV19 with TRBJ2-1, with D perhaps matching TRBD1 or TRBD2 (5 bases each). Germline lookup yields CDR1 LNHDA and CDR2 SQIVND (reference sequence). There are 16 residues in the CDR3. The V gene lost 3 bases and the J gene lost 3 bases, with 15 bases spanning the gap. This CDR3 is CASSILGWGNYNEQFF. The CDR3, as DNA: TGTGCCAGTAGTATCCTGGGCTGGGGGAACTACAATGAGCAGTTCTTC.

The V and J genes are TRBV7-9 and TRBJ2-7, with D possibly called TRBD1 or TRBD2 (6 bases each). The CDR3 spans 16 residues. Germline V gene sequence: CDR1 SEHNR, CDR2 FQNEAQ (reference sequence). Trimming left V 2 bases short and J 4 bases short, with 18 bases between. CDR3 DNA sequence: TGTGCCAGCAGCTTAATAAGGGGGGAGGCTCATTACGAGCAGTACTTC. Translated: CASSLIRGEAHYEQYF.

This chain links TRBV29-1 with TRBJ2-4, with D uncertain. The V gene lost 4 bases and the J gene lost 6 bases, with 10 bases spanning the gap. Germline V CDR1 and CDR2: SQVTM, ANQGSEA. The CDR3 is 12 amino acids. The CDR3 region is CSVVEMGNIQYF. The CDR3, as DNA: TGCAGCGTTGTAGAGATGGGAAACATTCAGTACTTC.

The chain couples TRBV5-1 to TRBJ1-2, with D possibly TRBD1 on 5 matching bases. Trimming left V 0 bases short and J 5 bases short, with 14 bases between. Germline CDR1 SGHRS, CDR2 YFSETQ. The CDR3 sequence is 15 residues long. The CDR3 spells CASSLERWGEYGYTF. The CDR3, as DNA: TGCGCCAGCAGCTTGGAACGTTGGGGGGAGTATGGCTACACCTTC.

This clone was detected a few times. This chain joins TRBV27 and TRBJ1-2; D remains unclear. The CDR3 spans 13 residues. V was shortened by 4 bases and J by 3 bases, with 9 bases between the two germline ends. Per germline, CDR1 MNHEY and CDR2 SMNVEV (reference sequence). The chain's CDR3 is CASSSASHYGYTF. In DNA form, the CDR3 reads TGTGCCAGCAGTTCCGCCAGCCACTATGGCTACACCTTC.